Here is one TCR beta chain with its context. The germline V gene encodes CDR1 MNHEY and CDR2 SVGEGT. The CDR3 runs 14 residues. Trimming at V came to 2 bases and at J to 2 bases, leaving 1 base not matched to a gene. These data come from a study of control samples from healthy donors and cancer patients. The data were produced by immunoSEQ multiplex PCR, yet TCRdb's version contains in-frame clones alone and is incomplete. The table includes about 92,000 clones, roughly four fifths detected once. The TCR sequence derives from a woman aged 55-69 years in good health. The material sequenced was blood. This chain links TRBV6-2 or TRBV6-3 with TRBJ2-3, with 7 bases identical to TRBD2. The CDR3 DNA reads TGTGCCAGCAGTTACGGGAGGGTCACAGATACGCAGTATTTT. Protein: CASSYGRVTDTQYF.